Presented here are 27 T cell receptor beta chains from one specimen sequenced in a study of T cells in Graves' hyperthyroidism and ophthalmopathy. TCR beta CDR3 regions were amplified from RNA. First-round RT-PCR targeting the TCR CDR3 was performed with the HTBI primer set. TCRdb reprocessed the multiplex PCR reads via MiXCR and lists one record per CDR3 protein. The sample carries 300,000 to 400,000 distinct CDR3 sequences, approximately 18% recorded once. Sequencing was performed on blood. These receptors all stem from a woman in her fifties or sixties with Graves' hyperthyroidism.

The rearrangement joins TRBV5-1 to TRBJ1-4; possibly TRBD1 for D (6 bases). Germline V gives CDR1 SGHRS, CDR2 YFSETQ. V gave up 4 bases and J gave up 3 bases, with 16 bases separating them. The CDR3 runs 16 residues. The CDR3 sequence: CASSQAGGRANEKLFF. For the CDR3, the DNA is TGCGCCAGCAGCCAGGCGGGGGGGCGAGCTAATGAAAAACTGTTTTTT.

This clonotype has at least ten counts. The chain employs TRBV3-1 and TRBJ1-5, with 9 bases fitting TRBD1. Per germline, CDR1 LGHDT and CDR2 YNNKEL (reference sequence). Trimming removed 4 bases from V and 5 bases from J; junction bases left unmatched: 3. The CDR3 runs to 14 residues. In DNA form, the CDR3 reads TGTGCCAGCAGCCCGACAGGGGGGGATCAGCCCCAGCATTTT. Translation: CASSPTGGDQPQHF.

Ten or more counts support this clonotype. This CDR3 reads CASSRGRAPETQYF. DNA of the CDR3: TGTGCCAGCAGCCGAGGCAGAGCCCCGGAGACCCAGTACTTC. The rearrangement links TRBV7-6 to TRBJ2-5; D is undetermined. The CDR3 runs 14 residues. Germline CDR1 is SGHVS and CDR2 is FNYEAQ. The V gene lost 5 bases and the J gene lost 5 bases, with 15 bases spanning the gap.

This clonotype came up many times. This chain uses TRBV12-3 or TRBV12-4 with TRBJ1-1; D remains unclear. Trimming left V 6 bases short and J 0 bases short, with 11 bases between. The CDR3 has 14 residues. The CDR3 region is CASRVTAMNTEAFF. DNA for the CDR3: TGTGCCAGCAGGGTCACAGCTATGAACACTGAAGCTTTCTTT.

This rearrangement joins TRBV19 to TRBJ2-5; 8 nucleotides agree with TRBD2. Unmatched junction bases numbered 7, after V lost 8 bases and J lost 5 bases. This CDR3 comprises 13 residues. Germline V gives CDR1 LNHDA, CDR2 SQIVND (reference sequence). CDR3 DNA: TGTGCCAGTCGCCGGGGGGGCGGTGAGACCCAGTACTTC. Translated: CASRRGGGETQYF.

The CDR3 DNA reads as TGTGCCAGCAGCTTATACTCGGGGGGGCACACAGATACGCAGTATTTT. Its protein product is CASSLYSGGHTDTQYF. This chain links TRBV7-9 with TRBJ2-3; 8 bases are a match to TRBD2. The CDR3 sequence is 16 residues long. The germline V gene has CDR1 SEHNR and CDR2 FQNEAQ (reference sequence). J lost 2 bases, V lost 2 bases, and 6 bases had no gene match.

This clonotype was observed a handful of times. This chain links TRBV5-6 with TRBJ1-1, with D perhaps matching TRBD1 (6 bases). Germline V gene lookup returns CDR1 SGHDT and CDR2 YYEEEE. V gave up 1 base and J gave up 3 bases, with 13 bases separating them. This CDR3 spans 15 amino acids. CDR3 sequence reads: CASSLLQGLHTEAFF. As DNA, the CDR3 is TGTGCCAGCAGCTTGCTGCAGGGGCTTCACACTGAAGCTTTCTTT.

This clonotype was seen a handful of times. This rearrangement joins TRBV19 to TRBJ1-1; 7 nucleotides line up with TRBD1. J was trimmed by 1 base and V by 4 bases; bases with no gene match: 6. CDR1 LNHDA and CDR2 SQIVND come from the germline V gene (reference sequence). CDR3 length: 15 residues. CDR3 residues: CASSTKGQQNTEAFF. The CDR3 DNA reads TGTGCCAGTAGTACTAAGGGACAGCAGAACACTGAAGCTTTCTTT.

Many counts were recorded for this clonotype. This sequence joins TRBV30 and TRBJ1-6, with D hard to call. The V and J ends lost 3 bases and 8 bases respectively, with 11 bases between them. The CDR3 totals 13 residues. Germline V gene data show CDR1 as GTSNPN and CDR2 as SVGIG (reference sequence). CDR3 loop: CAWSRPWDSPLHF. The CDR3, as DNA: TGTGCCTGGAGCCGCCCTTGGGATTCACCCCTCCACTTT.

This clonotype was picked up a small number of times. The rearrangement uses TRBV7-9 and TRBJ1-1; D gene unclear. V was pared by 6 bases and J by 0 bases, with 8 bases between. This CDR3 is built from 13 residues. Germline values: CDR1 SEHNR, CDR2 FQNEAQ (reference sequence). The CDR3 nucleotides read TGTGCCAGCAGACCACGGGTGAACACTGAAGCTTTCTTT. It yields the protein CASRPRVNTEAFF. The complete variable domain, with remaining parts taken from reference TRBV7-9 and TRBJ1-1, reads DTGVSQNPRHKITKRGQNVTFRCDPISEHNRLYWYRQTLGQGPEFLTYFQNEAQLEKSRLLSDRFSAERPKGSFSTLEIQRTEQGDSAMYLCASRPRVNTEAFFGQGTRLTVV.

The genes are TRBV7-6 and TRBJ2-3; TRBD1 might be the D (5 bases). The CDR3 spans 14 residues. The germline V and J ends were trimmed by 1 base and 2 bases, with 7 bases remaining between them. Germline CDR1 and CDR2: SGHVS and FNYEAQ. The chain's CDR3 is CASSLGQLTDTQYF. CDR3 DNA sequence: TGTGCCAGCAGCTTAGGACAGCTCACAGATACGCAGTATTTT.

The CDR3 loop is CSVFPGGRTQYF. Written as DNA, the CDR3 is TGCAGTGTGTTCCCGGGAGGACGTACGCAGTATTTT. J is TRBJ2-3 and V is TRBV20-1; 7 nucleotides match TRBD2. The V gene's germline CDR1 is DFQATT and CDR2 SNEGSKA (reference sequence). The CDR3 is made up of 12 amino acids. V shed 7 bases and J 8 bases; nucleotides not matched to a gene: 9.

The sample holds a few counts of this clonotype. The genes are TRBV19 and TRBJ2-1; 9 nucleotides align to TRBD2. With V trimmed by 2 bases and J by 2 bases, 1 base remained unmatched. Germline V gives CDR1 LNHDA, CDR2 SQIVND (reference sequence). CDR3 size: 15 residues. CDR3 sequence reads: CASSIQRGAYNEQFF. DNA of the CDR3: TGTGCCAGTAGTATACAGCGGGGGGCCTACAATGAGCAGTTCTTC. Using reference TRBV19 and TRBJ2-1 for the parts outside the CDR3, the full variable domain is DGGITQSPKYLFRKEGQNVTLSCEQNLNHDAMYWYRQDPGQGLRLIYYSQIVNDFQKGDIAEGYSVSREKKESFPLTVTSAQKNPTAFYLCASSIQRGAYNEQFFGPGTRLTVL.

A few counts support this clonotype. The CDR3 region has the DNA TGCGCCAGCAGCTTCGGGGACAGGGTGAACACTGAAGCTTTCTTT. Translation gives CASSFGDRVNTEAFF. The chain carries TRBV5-1 and TRBJ1-1, with TRBD1 matching over 9 bases. The CDR3 length is 15 residues. The trim removed 2 bases at V and 0 bases at J, leaving 2 bases unmatched. Germline CDR1 and CDR2: SGHRS and YFSETQ.

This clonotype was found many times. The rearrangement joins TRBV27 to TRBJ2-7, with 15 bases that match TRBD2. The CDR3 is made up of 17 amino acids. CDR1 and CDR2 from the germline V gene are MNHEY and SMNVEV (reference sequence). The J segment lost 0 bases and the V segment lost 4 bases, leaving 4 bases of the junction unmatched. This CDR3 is CASSSGLAGGLSYEQYF. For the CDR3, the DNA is TGTGCCAGCAGTTCCGGACTAGCGGGAGGGCTCTCCTACGAGCAGTACTTC.

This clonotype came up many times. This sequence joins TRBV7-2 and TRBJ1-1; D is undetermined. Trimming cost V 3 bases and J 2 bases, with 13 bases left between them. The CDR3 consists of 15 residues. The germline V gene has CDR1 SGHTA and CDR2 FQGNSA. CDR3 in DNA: TGTGCCAGCAGCTTTGGAGGCCCGATTAACACTGAAGCTTTCTTT. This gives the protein CASSFGGPINTEAFF.

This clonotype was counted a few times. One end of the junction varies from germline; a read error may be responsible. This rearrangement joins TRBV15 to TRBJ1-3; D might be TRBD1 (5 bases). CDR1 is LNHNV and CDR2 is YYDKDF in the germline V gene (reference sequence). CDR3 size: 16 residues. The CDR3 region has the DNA TGTGCCACCAGCAGAGATCGGGCAGGGACTGGAGACACCATATATTTT. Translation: CATSRDRAGTGDTIYF.

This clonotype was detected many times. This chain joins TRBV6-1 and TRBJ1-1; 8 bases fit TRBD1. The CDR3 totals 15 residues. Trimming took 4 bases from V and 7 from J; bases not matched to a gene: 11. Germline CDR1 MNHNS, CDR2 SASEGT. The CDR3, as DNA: TGTGCCAGCAGTGGGGGCAGGGGGCAGCGTGATGAAGCTTTCTTT. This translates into CASSGGRGQRDEAFF.

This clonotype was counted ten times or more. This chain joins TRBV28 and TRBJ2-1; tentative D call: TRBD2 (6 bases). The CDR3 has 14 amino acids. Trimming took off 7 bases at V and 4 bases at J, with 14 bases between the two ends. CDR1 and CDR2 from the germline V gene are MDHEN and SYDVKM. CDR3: CASTPGATYNEQFF. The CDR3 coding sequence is TGTGCCAGCACCCCGGGAGCCACTTACAATGAGCAGTTCTTC.

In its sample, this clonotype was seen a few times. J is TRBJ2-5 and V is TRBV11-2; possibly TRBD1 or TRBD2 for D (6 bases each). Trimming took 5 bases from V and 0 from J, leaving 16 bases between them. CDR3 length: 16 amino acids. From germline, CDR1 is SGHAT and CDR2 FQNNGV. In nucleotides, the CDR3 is TGTGCCAGCAGCGCCGTCGTGAGGGGGGACCAAGAGACCCAGTACTTC. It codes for CASSAVVRGDQETQYF.

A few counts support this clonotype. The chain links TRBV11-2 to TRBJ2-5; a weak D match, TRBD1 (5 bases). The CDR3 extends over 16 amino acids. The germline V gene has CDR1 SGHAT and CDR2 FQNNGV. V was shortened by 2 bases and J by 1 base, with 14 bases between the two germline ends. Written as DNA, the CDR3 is TGTGCCAGCAGCTTAACGGTATGGGGCCTCCAAGAGACCCAGTACTTC. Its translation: CASSLTVWGLQETQYF.

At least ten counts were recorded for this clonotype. CDR3 coding DNA: TGTGCCAGCAGCCAAGTGGCGGGGGGGCCAGAGACCCAGTACTTC. Its protein is CASSQVAGGPETQYF. V usage is TRBV3-1 and J usage is TRBJ2-5, with 9 bases identical to TRBD2. V trimming: 1 base; J trimming: 4 bases; junction bases outside the gene matches: 4. This CDR3 has 15 amino acids. Per germline, CDR1 LGHDT and CDR2 YNNKEL (reference sequence).

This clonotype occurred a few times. This CDR3 reads CASSSRTNTEAFF. The DNA of the CDR3 is TGTGCCAGTAGTTCTCGGACGAACACTGAAGCTTTCTTT. This chain joins TRBV19 and TRBJ1-1; D unresolved. The CDR3 extends over 13 amino acids. V gave up 5 bases and J gave up 1 base, with 8 bases separating them. Germline CDR1 LNHDA, CDR2 SQIVND (reference sequence). Complete variable domain (other parts from reference TRBV19 and TRBJ1-1): DGGITQSPKYLFRKEGQNVTLSCEQNLNHDAMYWYRQDPGQGLRLIYYSQIVNDFQKGDIAEGYSVSREKKESFPLTVTSAQKNPTAFYLCASSSRTNTEAFFGQGTRLTVV.

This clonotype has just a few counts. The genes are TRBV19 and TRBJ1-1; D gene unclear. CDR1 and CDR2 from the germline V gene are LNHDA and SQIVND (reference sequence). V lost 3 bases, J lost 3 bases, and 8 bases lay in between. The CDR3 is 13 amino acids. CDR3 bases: TGTGCCAGTAGTATCTTTGGGGACACTGAAGCTTTCTTT. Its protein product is CASSIFGDTEAFF.

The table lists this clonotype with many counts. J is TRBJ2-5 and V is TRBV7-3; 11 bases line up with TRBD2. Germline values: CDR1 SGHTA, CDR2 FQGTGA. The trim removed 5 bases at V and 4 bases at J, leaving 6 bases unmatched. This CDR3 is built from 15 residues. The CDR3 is CASSPRTSGPETQYF. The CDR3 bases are TGTGCCAGCAGCCCGAGGACTAGCGGGCCAGAGACCCAGTACTTC.

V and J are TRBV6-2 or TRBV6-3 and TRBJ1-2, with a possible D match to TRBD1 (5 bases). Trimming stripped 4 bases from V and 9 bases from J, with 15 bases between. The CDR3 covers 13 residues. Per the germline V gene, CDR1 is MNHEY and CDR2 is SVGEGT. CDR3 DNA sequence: TGTGCCAGCAGTTTCATCGCAGGGCTCCGCTACACCTTC. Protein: CASSFIAGLRYTF.

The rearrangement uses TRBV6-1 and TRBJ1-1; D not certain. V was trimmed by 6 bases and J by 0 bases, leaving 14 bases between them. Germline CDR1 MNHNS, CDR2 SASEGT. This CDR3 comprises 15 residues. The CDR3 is CASSRDPFMNTEAFF. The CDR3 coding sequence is TGTGCCAGCAGCCGAGATCCTTTCATGAACACTGAAGCTTTCTTT.